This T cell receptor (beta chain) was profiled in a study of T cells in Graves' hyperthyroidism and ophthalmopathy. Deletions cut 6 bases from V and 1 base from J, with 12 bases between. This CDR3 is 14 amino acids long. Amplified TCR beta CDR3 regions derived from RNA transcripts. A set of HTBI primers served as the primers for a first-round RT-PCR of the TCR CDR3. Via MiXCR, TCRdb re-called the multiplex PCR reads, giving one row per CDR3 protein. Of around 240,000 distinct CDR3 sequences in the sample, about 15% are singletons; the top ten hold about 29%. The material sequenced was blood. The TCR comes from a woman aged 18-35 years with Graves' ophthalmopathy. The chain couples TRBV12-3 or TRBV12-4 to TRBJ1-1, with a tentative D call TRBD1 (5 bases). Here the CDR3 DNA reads TGTGCCAGCAGGGGAGAGACAGCGAACACTGAAGCTTTCTTT. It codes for CASRGETANTEAFF.